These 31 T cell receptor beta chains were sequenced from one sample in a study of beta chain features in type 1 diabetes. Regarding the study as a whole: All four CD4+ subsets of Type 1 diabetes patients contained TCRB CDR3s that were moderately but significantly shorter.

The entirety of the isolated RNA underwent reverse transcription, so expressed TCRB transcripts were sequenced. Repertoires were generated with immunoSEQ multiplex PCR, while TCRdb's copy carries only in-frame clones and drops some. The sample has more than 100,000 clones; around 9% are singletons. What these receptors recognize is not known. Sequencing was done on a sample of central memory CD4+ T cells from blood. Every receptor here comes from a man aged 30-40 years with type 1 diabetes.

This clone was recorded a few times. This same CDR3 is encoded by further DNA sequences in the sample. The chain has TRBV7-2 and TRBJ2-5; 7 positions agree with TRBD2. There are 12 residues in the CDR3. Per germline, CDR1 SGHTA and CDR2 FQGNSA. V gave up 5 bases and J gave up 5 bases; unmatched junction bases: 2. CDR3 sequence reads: CASSPGRETQYF. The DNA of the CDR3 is TGTGCCAGCAGCCCCGGGAGGGAGACCCAGTACTTC.

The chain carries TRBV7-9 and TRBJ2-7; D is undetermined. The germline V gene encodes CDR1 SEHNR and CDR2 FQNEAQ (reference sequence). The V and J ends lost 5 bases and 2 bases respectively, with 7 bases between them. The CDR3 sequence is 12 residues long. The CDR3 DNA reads TGTGCCAGCAGCGCACGGGCCTACGAGCAGTACTTC. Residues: CASSARAYEQYF. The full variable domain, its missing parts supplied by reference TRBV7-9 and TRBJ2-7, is DTGVSQNPRHKITKRGQNVTFRCDPISEHNRLYWYRQTLGQGPEFLTYFQNEAQLEKSRLLSDRFSAERPKGSFSTLEIQRTEQGDSAMYLCASSARAYEQYFGPGTRLTVT.

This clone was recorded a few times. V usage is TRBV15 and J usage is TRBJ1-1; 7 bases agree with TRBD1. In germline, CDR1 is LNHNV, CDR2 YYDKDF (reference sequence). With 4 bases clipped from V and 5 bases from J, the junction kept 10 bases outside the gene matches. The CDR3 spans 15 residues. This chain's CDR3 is CATSTSTGRWTEAFF. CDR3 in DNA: TGTGCCACCAGCACTTCGACAGGGAGGTGGACTGAAGCTTTCTTT.

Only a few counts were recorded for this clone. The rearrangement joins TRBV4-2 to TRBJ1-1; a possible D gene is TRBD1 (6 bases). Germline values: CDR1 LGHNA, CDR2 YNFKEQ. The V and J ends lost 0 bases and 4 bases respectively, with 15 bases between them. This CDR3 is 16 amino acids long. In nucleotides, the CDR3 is TGTGCCAGCAGCCAAGATAACGGGGGGCTGGGCACTGAAGCTTTCTTT. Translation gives CASSQDNGGLGTEAFF.

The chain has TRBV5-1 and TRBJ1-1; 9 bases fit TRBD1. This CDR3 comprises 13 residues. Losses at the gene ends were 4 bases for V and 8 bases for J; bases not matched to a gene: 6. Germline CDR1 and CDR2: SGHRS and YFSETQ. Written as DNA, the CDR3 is TGCGCCAGCAGCAAGGGACAGGGCGAAGAAGCTTTCTTT. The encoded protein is CASSKGQGEEAFF.

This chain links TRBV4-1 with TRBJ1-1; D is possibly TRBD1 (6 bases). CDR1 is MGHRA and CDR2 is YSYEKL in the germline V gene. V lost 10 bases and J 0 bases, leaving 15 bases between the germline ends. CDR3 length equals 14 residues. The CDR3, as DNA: TGCGCCACGCAGAGGGACATTGTGAACACTGAAGCTTTCTTT. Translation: CATQRDIVNTEAFF.

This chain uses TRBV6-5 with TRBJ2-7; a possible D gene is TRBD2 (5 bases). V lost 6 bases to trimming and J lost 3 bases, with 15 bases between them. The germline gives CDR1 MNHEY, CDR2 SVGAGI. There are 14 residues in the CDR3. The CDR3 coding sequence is TGTGCCAGCAGCCCCATGGTCGAGGGCTACGAGCAGTACTTC. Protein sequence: CASSPMVEGYEQYF.

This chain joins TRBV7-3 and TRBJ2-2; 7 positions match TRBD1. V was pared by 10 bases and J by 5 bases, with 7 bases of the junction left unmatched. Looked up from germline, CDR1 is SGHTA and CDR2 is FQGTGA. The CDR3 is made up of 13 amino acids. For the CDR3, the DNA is TGTGCCACCTCGACAGGGCGGACCGGGGAGCTGTTTTTT. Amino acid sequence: CATSTGRTGELFF.

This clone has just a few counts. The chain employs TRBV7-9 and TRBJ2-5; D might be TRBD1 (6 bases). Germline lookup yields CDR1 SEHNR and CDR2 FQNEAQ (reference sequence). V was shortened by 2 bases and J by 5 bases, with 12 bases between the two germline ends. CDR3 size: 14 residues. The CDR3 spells CASSLRGQGETQYF. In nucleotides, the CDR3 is TGTGCCAGCAGCTTAAGAGGGCAGGGGGAGACCCAGTACTTC.

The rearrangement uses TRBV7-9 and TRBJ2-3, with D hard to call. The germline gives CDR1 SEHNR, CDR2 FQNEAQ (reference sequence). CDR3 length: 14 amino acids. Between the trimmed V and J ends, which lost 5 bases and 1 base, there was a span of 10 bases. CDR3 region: CASSNSRGTDTQYF. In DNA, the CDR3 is TGTGCCAGCAGCAACTCCCGGGGCACAGATACGCAGTATTTT.

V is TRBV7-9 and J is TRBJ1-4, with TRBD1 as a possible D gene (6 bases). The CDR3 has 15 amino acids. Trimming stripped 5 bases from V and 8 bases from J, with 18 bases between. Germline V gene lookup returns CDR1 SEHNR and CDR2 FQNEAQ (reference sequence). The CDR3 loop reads CASSREQGLKEKLFF. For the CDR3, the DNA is TGTGCCAGCAGCCGCGAACAGGGATTGAAGGAAAAACTGTTTTTT.

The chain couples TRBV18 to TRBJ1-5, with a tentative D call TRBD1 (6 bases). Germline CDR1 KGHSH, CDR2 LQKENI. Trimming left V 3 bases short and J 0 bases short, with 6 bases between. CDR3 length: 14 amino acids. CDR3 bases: TGTGCCAGCTCACCGGACAGTAGCAATCAGCCCCAGCATTTT. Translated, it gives CASSPDSSNQPQHF.

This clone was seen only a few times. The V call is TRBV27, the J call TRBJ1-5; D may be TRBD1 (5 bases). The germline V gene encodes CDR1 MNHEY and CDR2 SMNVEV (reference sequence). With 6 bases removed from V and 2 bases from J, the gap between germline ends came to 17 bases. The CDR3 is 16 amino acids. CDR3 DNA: TGTGCCAGCAGACCCCGGGTCGGGGGGGGCAATCAGCCCCAGCATTTT. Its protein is CASRPRVGGGNQPQHF.

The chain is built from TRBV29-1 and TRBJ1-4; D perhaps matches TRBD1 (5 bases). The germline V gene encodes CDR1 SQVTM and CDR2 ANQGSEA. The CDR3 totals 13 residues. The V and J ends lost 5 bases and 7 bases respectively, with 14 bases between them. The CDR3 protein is CSVSTGLGEKLFF. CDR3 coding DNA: TGCAGCGTTTCAACGGGACTTGGTGAAAAACTGTTTTTT.

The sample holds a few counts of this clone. The CDR3 sequence: CASTSAGAKQPQHF. Written as DNA, the CDR3 is TGTGCCAGCACGTCGGCAGGGGCAAAACAGCCCCAGCATTTT. This chain links TRBV6-6 with TRBJ1-5; TRBD1 might be the D (6 bases). V lost 7 bases and J 7 bases, leaving 17 bases between the germline ends. The CDR3 covers 14 residues. The V gene's germline CDR1 is MNHNY and CDR2 SVGAGI (reference sequence).

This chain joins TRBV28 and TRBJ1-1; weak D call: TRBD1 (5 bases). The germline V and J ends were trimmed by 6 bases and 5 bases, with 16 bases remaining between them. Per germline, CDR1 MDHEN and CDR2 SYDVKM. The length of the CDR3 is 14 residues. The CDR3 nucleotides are TGTGCCAGCAGGCTCAGGGATCGTCGTACTGAAGCTTTCTTT. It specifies CASRLRDRRTEAFF.

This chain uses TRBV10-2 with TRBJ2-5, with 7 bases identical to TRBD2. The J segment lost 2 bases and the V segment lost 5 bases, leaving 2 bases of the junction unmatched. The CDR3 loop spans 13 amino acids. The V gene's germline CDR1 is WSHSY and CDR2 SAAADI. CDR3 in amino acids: CASSPGLQETQYF. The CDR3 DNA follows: TGCGCCAGCAGTCCGGGACTACAAGAGACCCAGTACTTC.

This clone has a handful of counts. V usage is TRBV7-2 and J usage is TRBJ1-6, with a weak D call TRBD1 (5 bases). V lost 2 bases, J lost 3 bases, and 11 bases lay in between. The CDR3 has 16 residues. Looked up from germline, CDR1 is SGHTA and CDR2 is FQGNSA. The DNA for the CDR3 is TGTGCCAGCAGCTTAAGGGGAAAGGACTATAATTCACCCCTCCACTTT. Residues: CASSLRGKDYNSPLHF.

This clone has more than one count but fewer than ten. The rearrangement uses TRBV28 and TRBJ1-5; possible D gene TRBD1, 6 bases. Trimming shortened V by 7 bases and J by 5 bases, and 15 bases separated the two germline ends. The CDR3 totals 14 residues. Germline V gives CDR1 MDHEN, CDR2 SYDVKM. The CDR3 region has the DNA TGTGCCAGCACCCCCACAGGGTCGCATCAGCCCCAGCATTTT. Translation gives CASTPTGSHQPQHF.

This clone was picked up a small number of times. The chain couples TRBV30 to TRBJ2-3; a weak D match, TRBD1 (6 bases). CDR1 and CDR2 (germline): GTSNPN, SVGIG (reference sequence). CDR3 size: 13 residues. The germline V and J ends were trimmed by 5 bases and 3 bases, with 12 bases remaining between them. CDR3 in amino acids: CAWGQRMTDTQYF. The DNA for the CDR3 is TGTGCCTGGGGACAGCGTATGACAGATACGCAGTATTTT.

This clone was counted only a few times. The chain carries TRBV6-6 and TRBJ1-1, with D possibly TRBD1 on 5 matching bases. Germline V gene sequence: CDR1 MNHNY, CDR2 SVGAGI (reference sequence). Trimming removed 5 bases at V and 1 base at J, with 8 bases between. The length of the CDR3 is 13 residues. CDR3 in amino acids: CASSPGQNTEAFF. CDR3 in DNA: TGTGCCAGCAGTCCCGGACAGAACACTGAAGCTTTCTTT.

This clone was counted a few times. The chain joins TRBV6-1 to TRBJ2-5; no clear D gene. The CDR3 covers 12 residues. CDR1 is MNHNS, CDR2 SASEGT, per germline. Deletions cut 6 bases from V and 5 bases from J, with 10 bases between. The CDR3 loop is CASSSSVETQYF. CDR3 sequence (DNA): TGTGCCAGCAGCTCCTCAGTTGAGACCCAGTACTTC.

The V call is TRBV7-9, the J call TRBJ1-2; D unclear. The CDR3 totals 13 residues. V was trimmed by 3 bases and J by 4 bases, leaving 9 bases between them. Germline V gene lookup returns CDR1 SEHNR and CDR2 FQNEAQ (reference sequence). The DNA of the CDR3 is TGTGCCAGCAGCTTTTCACAACCCTATGGCTACACCTTC. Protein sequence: CASSFSQPYGYTF. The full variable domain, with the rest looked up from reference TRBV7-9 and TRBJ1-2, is DTGVSQNPRHKITKRGQNVTFRCDPISEHNRLYWYRQTLGQGPEFLTYFQNEAQLEKSRLLSDRFSAERPKGSFSTLEIQRTEQGDSAMYLCASSFSQPYGYTFGSGTRLTVV.

In DNA form, the CDR3 reads TGTGCCAGCGCGTCCCTAGCGGGGGGTACCGGGGAGCTGTTTTTT. Translation gives CASASLAGGTGELFF. The chain recombines TRBV4-2 with TRBJ2-2; 11 bases are a match to TRBD2. J gave up 5 bases and V 8 bases, and 7 bases lay outside the gene matches. From germline, CDR1 is LGHNA and CDR2 YNFKEQ. The CDR3 totals 15 residues.

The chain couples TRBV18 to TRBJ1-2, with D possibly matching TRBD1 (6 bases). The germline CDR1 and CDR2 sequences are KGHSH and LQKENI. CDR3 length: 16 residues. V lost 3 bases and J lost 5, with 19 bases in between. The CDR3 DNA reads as TGTGCCAGCTCACCCAGTTCACAGGGCAGTGGGTATGGCTACACCTTC. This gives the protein CASSPSSQGSGYGYTF.

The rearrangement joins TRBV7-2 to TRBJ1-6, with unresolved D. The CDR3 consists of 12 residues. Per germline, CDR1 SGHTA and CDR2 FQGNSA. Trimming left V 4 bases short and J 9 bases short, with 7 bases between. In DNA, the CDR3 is TGTGCCAGCAGCTCTTCCCCTTCACCCCTCCACTTT. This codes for CASSSSPSPLHF.

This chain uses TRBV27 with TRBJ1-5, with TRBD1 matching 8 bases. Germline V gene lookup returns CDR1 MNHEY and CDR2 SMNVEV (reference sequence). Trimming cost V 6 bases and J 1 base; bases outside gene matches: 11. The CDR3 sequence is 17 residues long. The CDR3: CASRPGQVYYSNQPQHF. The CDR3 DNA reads TGTGCCAGCAGACCGGGACAGGTATATTACAGCAATCAGCCCCAGCATTTT.

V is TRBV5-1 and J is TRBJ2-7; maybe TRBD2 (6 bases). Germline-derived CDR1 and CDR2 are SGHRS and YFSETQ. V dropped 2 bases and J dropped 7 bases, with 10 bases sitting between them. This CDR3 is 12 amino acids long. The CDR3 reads CASSFGGREQYF. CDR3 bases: TGCGCCAGCAGCTTTGGTGGGAGGGAGCAGTACTTC.

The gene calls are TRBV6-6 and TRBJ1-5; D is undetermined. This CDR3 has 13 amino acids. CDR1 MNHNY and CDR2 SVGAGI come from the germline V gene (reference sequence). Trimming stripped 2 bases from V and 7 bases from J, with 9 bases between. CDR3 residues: CASSYIGEQPQHF. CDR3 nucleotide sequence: TGTGCCAGCAGTTACATTGGAGAACAGCCCCAGCATTTT.

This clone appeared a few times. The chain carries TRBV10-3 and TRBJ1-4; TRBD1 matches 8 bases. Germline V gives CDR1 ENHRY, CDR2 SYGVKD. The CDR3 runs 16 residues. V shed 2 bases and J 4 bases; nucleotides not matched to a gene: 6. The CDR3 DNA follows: TGTGCCATCAGTGAGCGAACAGGGGGAGGTAATGAAAAACTGTTTTTT. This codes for CAISERTGGGNEKLFF.

The CDR3 loop is CASSQLGSQSHEQYF. The CDR3 nucleotides are TGTGCCAGCAGCCAATTGGGCAGCCAATCCCACGAGCAGTACTTC. The genes are TRBV11-2 and TRBJ2-7; D remains ambiguous. The germline gives CDR1 SGHAT, CDR2 FQNNGV. The CDR3 totals 15 residues. Deletions cut 5 bases from V and 5 bases from J, with 19 bases between.